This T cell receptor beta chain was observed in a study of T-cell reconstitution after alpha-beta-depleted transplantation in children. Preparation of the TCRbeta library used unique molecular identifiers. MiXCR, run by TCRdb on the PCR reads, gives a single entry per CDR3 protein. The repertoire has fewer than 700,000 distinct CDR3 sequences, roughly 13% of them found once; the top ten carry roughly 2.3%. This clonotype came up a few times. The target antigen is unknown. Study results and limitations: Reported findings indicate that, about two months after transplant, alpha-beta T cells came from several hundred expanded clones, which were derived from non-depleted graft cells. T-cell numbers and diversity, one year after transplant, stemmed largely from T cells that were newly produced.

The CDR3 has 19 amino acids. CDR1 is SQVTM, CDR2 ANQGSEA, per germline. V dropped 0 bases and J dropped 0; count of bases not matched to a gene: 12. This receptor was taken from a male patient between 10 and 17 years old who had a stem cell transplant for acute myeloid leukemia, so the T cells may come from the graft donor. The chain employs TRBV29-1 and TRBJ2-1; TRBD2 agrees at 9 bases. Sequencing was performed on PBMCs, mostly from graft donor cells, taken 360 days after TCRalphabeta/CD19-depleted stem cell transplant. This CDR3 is CSVEDLLAGPGPSYNEQFF. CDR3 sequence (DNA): TGCAGCGTTGAAGATCTTCTAGCGGGGCCCGGACCCTCCTACAATGAGCAGTTCTTC.